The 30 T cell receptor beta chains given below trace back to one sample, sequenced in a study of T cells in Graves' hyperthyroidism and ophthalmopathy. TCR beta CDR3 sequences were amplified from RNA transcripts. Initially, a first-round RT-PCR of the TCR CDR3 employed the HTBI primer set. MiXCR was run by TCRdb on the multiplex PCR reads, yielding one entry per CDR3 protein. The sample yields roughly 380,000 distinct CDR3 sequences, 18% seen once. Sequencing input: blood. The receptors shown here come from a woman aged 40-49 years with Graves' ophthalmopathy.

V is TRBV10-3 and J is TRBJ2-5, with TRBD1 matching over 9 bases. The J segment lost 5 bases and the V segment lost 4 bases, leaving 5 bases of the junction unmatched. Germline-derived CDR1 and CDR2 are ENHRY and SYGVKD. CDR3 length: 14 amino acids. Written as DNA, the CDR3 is TGTGCCATCAGTGGGACAGGGGCCGGGGAGACCCAGTACTTC. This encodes CAISGTGAGETQYF.

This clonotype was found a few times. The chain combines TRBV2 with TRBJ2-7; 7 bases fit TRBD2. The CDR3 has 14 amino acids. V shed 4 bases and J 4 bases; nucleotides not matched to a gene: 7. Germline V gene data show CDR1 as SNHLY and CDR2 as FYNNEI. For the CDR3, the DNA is TGTGCCAGCAGTGGGATGACTAGCTTTTACGAGCAGTACTTC. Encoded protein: CASSGMTSFYEQYF.

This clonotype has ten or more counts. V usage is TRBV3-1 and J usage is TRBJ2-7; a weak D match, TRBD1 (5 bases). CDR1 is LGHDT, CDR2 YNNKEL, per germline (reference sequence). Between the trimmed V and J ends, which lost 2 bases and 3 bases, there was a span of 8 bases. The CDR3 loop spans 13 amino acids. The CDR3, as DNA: TGTGCCAGCAGCCAACCAACAGGCTACGAGCAGTACTTC. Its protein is CASSQPTGYEQYF.

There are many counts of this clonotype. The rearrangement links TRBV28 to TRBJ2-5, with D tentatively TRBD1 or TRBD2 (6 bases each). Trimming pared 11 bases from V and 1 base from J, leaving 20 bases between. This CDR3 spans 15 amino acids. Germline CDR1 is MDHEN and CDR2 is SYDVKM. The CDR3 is CAARTGGRPQETQYF. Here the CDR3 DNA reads TGTGCCGCGAGGACCGGGGGCCGCCCCCAAGAGACCCAGTACTTC.

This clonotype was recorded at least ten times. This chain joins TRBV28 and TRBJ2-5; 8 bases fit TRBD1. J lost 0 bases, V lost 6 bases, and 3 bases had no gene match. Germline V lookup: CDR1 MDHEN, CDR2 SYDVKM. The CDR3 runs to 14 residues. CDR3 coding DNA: TGTGCCAGCAGCCAGACAGGGGACCAAGAGACCCAGTACTTC. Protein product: CASSQTGDQETQYF.

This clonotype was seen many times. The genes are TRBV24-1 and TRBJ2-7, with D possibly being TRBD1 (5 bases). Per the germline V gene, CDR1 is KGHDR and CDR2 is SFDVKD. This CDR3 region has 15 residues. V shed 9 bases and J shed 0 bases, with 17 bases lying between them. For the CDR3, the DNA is TGTGCCACCCAATCCCTCCTGACAGACTCCTACGAGCAGTACTTC. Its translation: CATQSLLTDSYEQYF.

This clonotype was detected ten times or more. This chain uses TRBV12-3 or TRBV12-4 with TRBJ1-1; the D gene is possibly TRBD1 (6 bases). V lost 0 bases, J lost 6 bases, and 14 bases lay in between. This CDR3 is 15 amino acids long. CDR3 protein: CASSLARGGSAEAFF. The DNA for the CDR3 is TGTGCCAGCAGTTTAGCGCGAGGGGGTAGCGCTGAAGCTTTCTTT.

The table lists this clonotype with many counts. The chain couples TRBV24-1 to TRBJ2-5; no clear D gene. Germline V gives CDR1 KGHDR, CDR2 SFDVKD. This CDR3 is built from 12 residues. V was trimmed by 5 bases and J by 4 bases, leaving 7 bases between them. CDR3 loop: CATSGSGETQYF. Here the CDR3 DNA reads TGTGCCACCAGTGGGTCCGGAGAGACCCAGTACTTC.

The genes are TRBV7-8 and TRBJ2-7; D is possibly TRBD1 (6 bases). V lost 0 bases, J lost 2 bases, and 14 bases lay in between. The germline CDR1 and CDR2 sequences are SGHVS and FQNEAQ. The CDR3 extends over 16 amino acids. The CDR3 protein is CASSLAVQGSTYEQYF. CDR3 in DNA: TGTGCCAGCAGCTTAGCAGTACAGGGCAGCACCTACGAGCAGTACTTC.

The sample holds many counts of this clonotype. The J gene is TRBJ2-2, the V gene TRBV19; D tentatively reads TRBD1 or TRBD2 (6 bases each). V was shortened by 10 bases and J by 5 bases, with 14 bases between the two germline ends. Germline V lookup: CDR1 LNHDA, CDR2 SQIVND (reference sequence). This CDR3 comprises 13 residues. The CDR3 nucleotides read TGTGCCACCCGGGGGACAACTACCGGGGAGCTGTTTTTT. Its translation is CATRGTTTGELFF.

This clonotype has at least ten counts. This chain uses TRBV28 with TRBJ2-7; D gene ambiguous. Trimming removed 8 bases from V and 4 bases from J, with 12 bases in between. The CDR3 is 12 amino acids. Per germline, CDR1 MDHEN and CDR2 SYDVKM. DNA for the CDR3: TGTGCCAGCCTATCGGACGGGTACGAGCAGTACTTC. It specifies CASLSDGYEQYF.

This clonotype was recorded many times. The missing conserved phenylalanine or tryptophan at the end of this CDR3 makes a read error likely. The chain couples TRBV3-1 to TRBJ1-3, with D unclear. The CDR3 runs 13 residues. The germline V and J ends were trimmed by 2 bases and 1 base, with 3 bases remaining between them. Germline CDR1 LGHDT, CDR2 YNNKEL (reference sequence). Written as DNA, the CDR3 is TGTGCCAGCAGCCAACCGTCTGGAAACACCATATATCTT. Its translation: CASSQPSGNTIYL.

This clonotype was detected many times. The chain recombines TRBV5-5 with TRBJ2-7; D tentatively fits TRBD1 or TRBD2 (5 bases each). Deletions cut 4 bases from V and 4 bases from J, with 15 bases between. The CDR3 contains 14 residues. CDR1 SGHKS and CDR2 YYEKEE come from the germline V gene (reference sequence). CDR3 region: CASSPGRGFYEQYF. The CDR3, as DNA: TGTGCCAGCAGCCCGGGGCGCGGGTTTTACGAGCAGTACTTC.

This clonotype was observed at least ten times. As DNA, the CDR3 is TGTGCCAGCAGCACGACAGGGAAGAATTCACCCCTCCACTTT. Translation gives CASSTTGKNSPLHF. This rearrangement joins TRBV6-1 to TRBJ1-6; TRBD1 aligns across 7 bases. The CDR3 sequence is 14 residues long. After removal of 6 bases from V and 7 bases from J, the junction contained 6 bases not matched to a gene. Germline V lookup: CDR1 MNHNS, CDR2 SASEGT.

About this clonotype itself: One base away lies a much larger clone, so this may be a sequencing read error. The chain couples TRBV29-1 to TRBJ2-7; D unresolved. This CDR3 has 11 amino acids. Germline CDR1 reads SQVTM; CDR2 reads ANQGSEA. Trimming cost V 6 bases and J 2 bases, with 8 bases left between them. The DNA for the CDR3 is TGCAGCGTCCAGGTCGCCTACGAGCAGTACTTC. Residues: CSVQVAYEQYF.

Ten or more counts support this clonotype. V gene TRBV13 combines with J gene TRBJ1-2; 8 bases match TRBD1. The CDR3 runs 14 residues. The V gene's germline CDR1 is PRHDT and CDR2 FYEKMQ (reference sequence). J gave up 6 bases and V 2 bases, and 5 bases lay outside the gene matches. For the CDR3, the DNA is TGTGCCAGCAGCTTAAGACAGGGGTTGGATGGCTACACCTTC. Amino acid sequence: CASSLRQGLDGYTF.

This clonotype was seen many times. The CDR3 nucleotides are TGTGCCAGCAGTTACGCTAGGAGACTAGCGGGATGGGTGCCCGGGGAGCTGTTTTTT. Its translation: CASSYARRLAGWVPGELFF. The genes are TRBV6-2 or TRBV6-3 and TRBJ2-2; TRBD2 matches 11 bases. Unmatched junction bases numbered 14, after V lost 2 bases and J lost 6 bases. This CDR3 is 19 amino acids long. Germline CDR1 and CDR2: MNHEY and SVGEGT.

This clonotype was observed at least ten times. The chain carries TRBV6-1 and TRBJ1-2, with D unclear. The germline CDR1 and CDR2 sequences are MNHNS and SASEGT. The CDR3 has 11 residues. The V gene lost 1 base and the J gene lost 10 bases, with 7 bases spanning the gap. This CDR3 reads CASSEVGYYTF. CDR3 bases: TGTGCCAGCAGTGAAGTCGGATACTACACCTTC.

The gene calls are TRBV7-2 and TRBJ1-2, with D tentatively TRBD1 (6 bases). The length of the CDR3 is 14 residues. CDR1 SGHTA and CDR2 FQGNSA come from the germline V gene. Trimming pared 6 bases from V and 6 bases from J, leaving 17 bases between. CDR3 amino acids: CASRRPGQRDGYTF. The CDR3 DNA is TGTGCCAGCAGACGTCCGGGACAACGAGATGGCTACACCTTC.

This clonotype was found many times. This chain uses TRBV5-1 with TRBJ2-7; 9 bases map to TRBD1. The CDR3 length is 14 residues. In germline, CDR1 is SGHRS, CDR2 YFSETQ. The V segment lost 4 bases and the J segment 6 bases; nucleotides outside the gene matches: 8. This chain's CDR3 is CASSPGQGHSEQYF. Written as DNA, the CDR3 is TGCGCCAGCAGCCCGGGACAGGGTCATTCCGAGCAGTACTTC. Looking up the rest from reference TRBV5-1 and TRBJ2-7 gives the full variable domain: KAGVTQTPRYLIKTRGQQVTLSCSPISGHRSVSWYQQTPGQGLQFLFEYFSETQRNKGNFPGRFSGRQFSNSRSEMNVSTLELGDSALYLCASSPGQGHSEQYFGPGTRLTVT.

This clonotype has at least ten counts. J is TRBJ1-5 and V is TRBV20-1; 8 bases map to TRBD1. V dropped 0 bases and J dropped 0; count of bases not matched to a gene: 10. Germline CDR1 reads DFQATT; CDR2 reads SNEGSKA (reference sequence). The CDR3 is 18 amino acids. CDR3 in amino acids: CSARDLLLQGDSNQPQHF. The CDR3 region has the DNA TGCAGTGCTAGAGATCTGTTGTTACAGGGGGATAGCAATCAGCCCCAGCATTTT.

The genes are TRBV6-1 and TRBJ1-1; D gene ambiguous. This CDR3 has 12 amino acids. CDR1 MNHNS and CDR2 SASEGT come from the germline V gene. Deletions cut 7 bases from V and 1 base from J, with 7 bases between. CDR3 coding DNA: TGTGCCAGCAACAACCGGAACACTGAAGCTTTCTTT. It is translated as CASNNRNTEAFF.

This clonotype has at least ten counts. The CDR3 region is CASSKLAGGYEQYF. CDR3 nucleotide sequence: TGTGCCAGCTCGAAACTAGCGGGAGGGTACGAGCAGTACTTC. V and J are TRBV6-1 and TRBJ2-7; 13 bases are a match to TRBD2. This CDR3 region has 14 residues. Germline lookup yields CDR1 MNHNS and CDR2 SASEGT. The V segment lost 8 bases and the J segment 4 bases; nucleotides outside the gene matches: 5.

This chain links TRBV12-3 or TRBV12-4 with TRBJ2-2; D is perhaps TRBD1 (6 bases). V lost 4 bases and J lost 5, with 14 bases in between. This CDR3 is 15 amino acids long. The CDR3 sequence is CASSWSQGGTGELFF. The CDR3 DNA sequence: TGTGCCAGCAGTTGGTCACAGGGCGGTACCGGGGAGCTGTTTTTT.

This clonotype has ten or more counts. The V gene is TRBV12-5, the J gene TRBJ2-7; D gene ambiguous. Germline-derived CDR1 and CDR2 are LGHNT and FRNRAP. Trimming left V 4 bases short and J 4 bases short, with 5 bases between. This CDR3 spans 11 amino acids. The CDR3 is CASGSGYEQYF. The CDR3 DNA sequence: TGTGCTAGTGGTTCCGGATACGAGCAGTACTTC.

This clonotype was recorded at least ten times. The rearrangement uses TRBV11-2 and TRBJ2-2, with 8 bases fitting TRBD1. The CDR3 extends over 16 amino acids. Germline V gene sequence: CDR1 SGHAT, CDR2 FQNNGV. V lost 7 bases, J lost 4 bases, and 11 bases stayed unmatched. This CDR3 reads CASNFSGQGGTGELFF. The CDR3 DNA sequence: TGTGCCAGCAACTTTTCCGGACAGGGTGGCACCGGGGAGCTGTTTTTT.

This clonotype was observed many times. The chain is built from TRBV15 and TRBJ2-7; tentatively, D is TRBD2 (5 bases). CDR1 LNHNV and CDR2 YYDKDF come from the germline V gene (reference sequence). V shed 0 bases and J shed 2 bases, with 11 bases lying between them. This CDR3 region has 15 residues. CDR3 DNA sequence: TGTGCCACCAGCAGAGAACTCAACGGGGCCTACGAGCAGTACTTC. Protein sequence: CATSRELNGAYEQYF.

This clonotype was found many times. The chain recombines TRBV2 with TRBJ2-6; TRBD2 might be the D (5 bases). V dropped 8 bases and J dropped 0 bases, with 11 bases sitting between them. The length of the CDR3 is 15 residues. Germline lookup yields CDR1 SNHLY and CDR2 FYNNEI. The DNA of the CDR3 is TGTGCCAGCCGCGTAGGGAGCTCTGGGGCCAACGTCCTGACTTTC. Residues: CASRVGSSGANVLTF.

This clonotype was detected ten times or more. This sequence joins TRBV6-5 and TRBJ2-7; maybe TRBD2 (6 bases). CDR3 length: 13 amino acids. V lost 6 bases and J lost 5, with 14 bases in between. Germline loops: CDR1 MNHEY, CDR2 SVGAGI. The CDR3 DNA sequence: TGTGCCAGCAGGACGGGAGCATGGGACGAGCAGTACTTC. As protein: CASRTGAWDEQYF.

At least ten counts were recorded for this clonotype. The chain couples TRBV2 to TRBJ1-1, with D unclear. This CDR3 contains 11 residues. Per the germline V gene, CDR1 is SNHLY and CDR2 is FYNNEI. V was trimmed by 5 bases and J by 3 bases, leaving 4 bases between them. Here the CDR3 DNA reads TGTGCCAGCAGTTCAGACACTGAAGCTTTCTTT. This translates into CASSSDTEAFF.